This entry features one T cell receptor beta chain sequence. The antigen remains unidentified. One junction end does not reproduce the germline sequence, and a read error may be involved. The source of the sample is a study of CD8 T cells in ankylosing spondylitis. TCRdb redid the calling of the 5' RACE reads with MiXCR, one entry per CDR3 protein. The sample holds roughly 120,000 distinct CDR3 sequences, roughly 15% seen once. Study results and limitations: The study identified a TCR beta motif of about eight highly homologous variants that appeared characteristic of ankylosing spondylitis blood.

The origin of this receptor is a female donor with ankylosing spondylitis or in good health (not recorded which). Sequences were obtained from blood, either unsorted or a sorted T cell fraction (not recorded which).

The CDR3, as DNA: TGTGCCAGCAGCCAAGGCCACCTAGCCAAAAACATTCAGTGCTTC. Translated: CASSQGHLAKNIQCF. J is TRBJ2-4 and V is TRBV3-1; weak D call: TRBD2 (5 bases). Germline values: CDR1 LGHDT, CDR2 YNNKEL (reference sequence). The CDR3 loop spans 15 amino acids.